The 26 T cell receptor beta chains listed next were all sequenced from one sample in a study of cytomegalovirus exposure and HLA in healthy donors. Primers: 60 Vbeta forward and 13 Jbeta reverse. Using immunoSEQ multiplex PCR, the repertoire was profiled, and TCRdb retains in-frame clones only, with some absent. Here the sample spans more than 85,000 clones, around 76% being singletons. The sample taken for sequencing was PBMCs. These receptors all stem from a woman between 50 and 59 years old in good health and CMV-seropositive.

V is TRBV19 and J is TRBJ2-3; 8 nucleotides align to TRBD1. The CDR3 runs to 16 residues. Trimming removed 6 bases from V and 0 bases from J; junction bases left unmatched: 8. CDR1 LNHDA and CDR2 SQIVND come from the germline V gene (reference sequence). DNA of the CDR3: TGTGCCAGTAGACCACTCGGACAGGGAAGCACAGATACGCAGTATTTT. Encoded protein: CASRPLGQGSTDTQYF.

Turning to this clone: At one boundary the junction diverges from the germline segment, which might be a read error. V and J are TRBV7-9 and TRBJ1-2; D not resolved. Germline values: CDR1 SEHNR, CDR2 FQNEAQ (reference sequence). CDR3 length: 12 amino acids. CDR3 coding DNA: TGTTCCAGCAGCCCCCAATCCTATGGCTACACCTTC. This codes for CSSSPQSYGYTF. Full variable domain (remainder filled in from reference TRBV7-9 and TRBJ1-2): DTGVSQNPRHKITKRGQNVTFRCDPISEHNRLYWYRQTLGQGPEFLTYFQNEAQLEKSRLLSDRFSAERPKGSFSTLEIQRTEQGDSAMYLCSSSPQSYGYTFGSGTRLTVV.

This rearrangement joins TRBV5-1 to TRBJ2-1, with 7 bases identical to TRBD2. Germline V lookup: CDR1 SGHRS, CDR2 YFSETQ. V gave up 4 bases and J gave up 9 bases; unmatched junction bases: 16. The CDR3 length is 16 residues. The CDR3 bases are TGCGCCAGCAGCACAACTAGCGCAGTCGAACGGGGTGAGCAGTTCTTC. Translated, it gives CASSTTSAVERGEQFF.

V usage is TRBV11-2 and J usage is TRBJ2-5; D not resolved. The J call may be faulty, since TRBJ2-7 better matches the DNA end. In germline, CDR1 is SGHAT, CDR2 FQNNGV. The CDR3 consists of 11 residues. The CDR3 coding sequence is TGTGCCAGCAGCTTTGGAGACGAGCAGTACTTC. Protein sequence: CASSFGDEQYF.

There are a few counts of this clone. The J gene is TRBJ1-2, the V gene TRBV6-1; TRBD1 aligns across 10 bases. CDR3 length equals 16 residues. Germline V lookup: CDR1 MNHNS, CDR2 SASEGT. V lost 3 bases to trimming and J lost 6 bases; unmatched junction nucleotides: 10. DNA of the CDR3: TGTGCCAGCAGTGAGGCGGGGGACAGGGGACAGCATGGCTACACCTTC. This codes for CASSEAGDRGQHGYTF.

The chain uses TRBV10-2 and TRBJ2-2, with 8 positions matching TRBD1. Losses at the gene ends were 7 bases for V and 5 bases for J; bases not matched to a gene: 6. This CDR3 contains 14 residues. Germline lookup yields CDR1 WSHSY and CDR2 SAAADI. The CDR3, as DNA: TGCGCCAGCAAGTCGACAGGGGAAACCGGGGAGCTGTTTTTT. It codes for CASKSTGETGELFF.

This rearrangement joins TRBV11-2 to TRBJ2-2; D is unclear. The germline CDR1 and CDR2 sequences are SGHAT and FQNNGV. The V gene lost 5 bases and the J gene lost 5 bases, with 12 bases spanning the gap. The CDR3 totals 14 residues. The CDR3 DNA sequence: TGTGCCAGCAGCGTGATAGCACGTACCGGGGAGCTGTTTTTT. This codes for CASSVIARTGELFF. Variable domain in full (rest from reference TRBV11-2 and TRBJ2-2): EAGVAQSPRYKIIEKRQSVAFWCNPISGHATLYWYQQILGQGPKLLIQFQNNGVVDDSQLPKDRFSAERLKGVDSTLKIQPAKLEDSAVYLCASSVIARTGELFFGEGSRLTVL.

This clone was recorded once. V gene TRBV10-1 combines with J gene TRBJ1-1, with D perhaps TRBD1 (5 bases). Between the trimmed V and J ends, which lost 2 bases and 2 bases, there was a span of 6 bases. This CDR3 spans 13 amino acids. The germline CDR1 and CDR2 sequences are WNHNN and SYGVQD (reference sequence). The CDR3 DNA sequence: TGCGCCAGCAGTGAGACAGGAAACACTGAAGCTTTCTTT. This codes for CASSETGNTEAFF.

The gene calls are TRBV18 and TRBJ1-4; 8 nucleotides agree with TRBD1. Germline V lookup: CDR1 KGHSH, CDR2 LQKENI. There are 14 residues in the CDR3. Trimming took 7 bases from V and 6 from J; bases not matched to a gene: 7. CDR3 in DNA: TGTGCCAGCTTTGGACAGGGCCGAGATGAAAAACTGTTTTTT. Its translation: CASFGQGRDEKLFF.

This rearrangement joins TRBV6-5 to TRBJ2-7; D unclear. This CDR3 spans 13 amino acids. Trimming stripped 5 bases from V and 2 bases from J, with 10 bases between. Per germline, CDR1 MNHEY and CDR2 SVGAGI. CDR3 residues: CASSQYIPYEQYF. Written as DNA, the CDR3 is TGTGCCAGCAGTCAGTACATACCCTACGAGCAGTACTTC.

Written as DNA, the CDR3 is TGTGCCAGCAGTTACTCAGGGGCCATGAACACTGAAGCTTTCTTT. It yields the protein CASSYSGAMNTEAFF. V usage is TRBV6-5 and J usage is TRBJ1-1; a possible D gene is TRBD1 (5 bases). The V end was cut by 0 bases, the J end by 0 bases, with 8 bases between. Germline loops: CDR1 MNHEY, CDR2 SVGAGI. This CDR3 comprises 15 residues.

The rearrangement links TRBV13 to TRBJ2-7; D perhaps matches TRBD1 (5 bases). The CDR3 totals 14 residues. V lost 0 bases and J lost 4, with 10 bases in between. Germline V gene lookup returns CDR1 PRHDT and CDR2 FYEKMQ (reference sequence). Written as DNA, the CDR3 is TGTGCCAGCAGCTTAGGTGGGTCAGGGTACGAGCAGTACTTC. Residues: CASSLGGSGYEQYF.

In its sample, this clone was seen once. The chain is built from TRBV5-1 and TRBJ1-1, with a tentative D call TRBD1 (6 bases). CDR1 SGHRS and CDR2 YFSETQ come from the germline V gene. The CDR3 is made up of 15 amino acids. V gave up 0 bases and J gave up 4 bases, with 13 bases separating them. CDR3 sequence (DNA): TGCGCCAGCAGCTTGGCCCCAGGGGATGCCACTGAAGCTTTCTTT. Its protein is CASSLAPGDATEAFF.

The chain carries TRBV5-1 and TRBJ2-7, with D perhaps TRBD1 (6 bases). V gave up 0 bases and J gave up 2 bases, with 12 bases separating them. The CDR3 is made up of 15 amino acids. Germline CDR1 SGHRS, CDR2 YFSETQ. The CDR3 bases are TGCGCCAGCAGCTTGGGCCAGGGGCCCACCTACGAGCAGTACTTC. Its protein product is CASSLGQGPTYEQYF.

V usage is TRBV5-1 and J usage is TRBJ2-1; D may be TRBD2 (5 bases). Germline values: CDR1 SGHRS, CDR2 YFSETQ. The CDR3 contains 16 residues. Trimming removed 4 bases from V and 1 base from J, with 15 bases in between. Here the CDR3 DNA reads TGCGCCAGCAGCCTCCGAGGGAGCGGATCCTACAATGAGCAGTTCTTC. Its protein product is CASSLRGSGSYNEQFF.

This clone was detected a few times. The chain is built from TRBV10-2 and TRBJ1-1, with TRBD1 as a possible D gene (5 bases). The CDR3 is 12 amino acids. Germline V gives CDR1 WSHSY, CDR2 SAAADI. Between the trimmed V and J ends, which lost 5 bases and 1 base, there was a span of 5 bases. The CDR3 protein is CASSTGNTEAFF. The DNA for the CDR3 is TGCGCCAGCAGTACAGGGAACACTGAAGCTTTCTTT.

V and J are TRBV4-1 and TRBJ1-2; a weak D match, TRBD1 (5 bases). CDR1 and CDR2 from the germline V gene are MGHRA and YSYEKL. The CDR3 has 17 residues. The V end was cut by 0 bases, the J end by 0 bases, with 14 bases between. This chain's CDR3 is CASSQEDSRATNYGYTF. Written as DNA, the CDR3 is TGCGCCAGCAGCCAAGAAGATTCCAGGGCGACTAACTATGGCTACACCTTC.

The gene calls are TRBV6-6 and TRBJ2-2, with TRBD1 identical over 7 bases. Trimming at V came to 6 bases and at J to 7 bases, leaving 11 bases not matched to a gene. This CDR3 spans 15 amino acids. Germline values: CDR1 MNHNY, CDR2 SVGAGI (reference sequence). The CDR3 DNA follows: TGTGCCAGCAGACCTAGACAGGGCTTCTACGGGGAGCTGTTTTTT. Its protein product is CASRPRQGFYGELFF.

The chain employs TRBV7-9 and TRBJ1-5, with 7 positions matching TRBD1. This CDR3 spans 13 amino acids. The germline gives CDR1 SEHNR, CDR2 FQNEAQ (reference sequence). J lost 4 bases, V lost 4 bases, and 1 base had no gene match. The CDR3, as DNA: TGTGCCAGCAGCTCGGACAGGAATCAGCCCCAGCATTTT. This codes for CASSSDRNQPQHF.

This clone was seen a few times. The CDR3 sequence: CSADQGSGAFF. The CDR3 bases are TGCAGTGCCGATCAGGGGAGTGGAGCTTTCTTT. J is TRBJ1-1 and V is TRBV20-1; D may be TRBD1 (6 bases). CDR3 length: 11 amino acids. Germline V gene sequence: CDR1 DFQATT, CDR2 SNEGSKA (reference sequence). V was pared by 6 bases and J by 10 bases, with 15 bases between.

J is TRBJ1-1 and V is TRBV20-1, with D unclear. The germline V gene has CDR1 DFQATT and CDR2 SNEGSKA (reference sequence). The CDR3 totals 11 residues. For the CDR3, the DNA is TGCAGAGCCCTTGGGAACACTGAAGCTTTCTTT. Amino acid sequence: CRALGNTEAFF.

The chain couples TRBV10-1 to TRBJ1-1; the D gene is possibly TRBD1 (5 bases). The CDR3 contains 13 residues. Germline lookup yields CDR1 WNHNN and CDR2 SYGVQD (reference sequence). V was trimmed by 10 bases and J by 5 bases, leaving 17 bases between them. CDR3 in DNA: TGCGCCACCTCCGACAGAAGTGGGACTGAAGCTTTCTTT. The encoded protein is CATSDRSGTEAFF.

The chain joins TRBV15 to TRBJ2-7; D is perhaps TRBD2 (6 bases). Trimming pared 5 bases from V and 4 bases from J, leaving 15 bases between. CDR1 is LNHNV and CDR2 is YYDKDF in the germline V gene (reference sequence). The CDR3 has 14 residues. CDR3 DNA: TGTGCCACCAGCCGATCCTTTGGGGGGTACGAGCAGTACTTC. Its translation: CATSRSFGGYEQYF.

The chain combines TRBV11-2 with TRBJ1-5; perhaps TRBD1 as D (6 bases). The ends were cut back, 6 bases at V and 4 bases at J, with 16 bases in the middle. The CDR3 loop spans 15 amino acids. Per the germline V gene, CDR1 is SGHAT and CDR2 is FQNNGV. Here the CDR3 reads CASSISGVGNQPQHF. The CDR3 bases are TGTGCCAGCAGTATTTCAGGGGTGGGGAATCAGCCCCAGCATTTT.

The chain employs TRBV5-6 and TRBJ2-2; possible D gene TRBD1, 5 bases. Germline V lookup: CDR1 SGHDT, CDR2 YYEEEE. V was clipped by 4 bases and J by 7 bases, with 17 bases between them. This CDR3 spans 15 amino acids. CDR3 bases: TGTGCCAGCAGCCCAATCGGACGGACACGCGGGGAGCTGTTTTTT. Amino acid sequence: CASSPIGRTRGELFF.

This chain links TRBV13 with TRBJ1-4, with 7 positions matching TRBD1. The CDR3 is made up of 15 amino acids. Germline CDR1 is PRHDT and CDR2 is FYEKMQ (reference sequence). With V trimmed by 11 bases and J by 4 bases, 13 bases remained unmatched. The CDR3 here is CAGWIKGAINEKLFF. The CDR3, as DNA: TGTGCCGGCTGGATCAAGGGGGCAATTAATGAAAAACTGTTTTTT.